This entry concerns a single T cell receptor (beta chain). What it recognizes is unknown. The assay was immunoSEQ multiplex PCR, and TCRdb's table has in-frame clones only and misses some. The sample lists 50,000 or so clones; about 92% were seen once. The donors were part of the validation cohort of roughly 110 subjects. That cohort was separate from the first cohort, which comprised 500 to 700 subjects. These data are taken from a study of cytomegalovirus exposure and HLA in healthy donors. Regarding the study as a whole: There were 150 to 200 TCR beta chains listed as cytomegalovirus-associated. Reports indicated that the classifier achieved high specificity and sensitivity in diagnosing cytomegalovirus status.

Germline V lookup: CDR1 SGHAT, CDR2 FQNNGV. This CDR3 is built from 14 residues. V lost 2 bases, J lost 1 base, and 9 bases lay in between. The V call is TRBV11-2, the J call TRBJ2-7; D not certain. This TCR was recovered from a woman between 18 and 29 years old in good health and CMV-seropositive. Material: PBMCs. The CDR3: CASSLTWPSYEQYF. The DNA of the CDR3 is TGTGCCAGCAGCTTAACCTGGCCTTCCTACGAGCAGTACTTC. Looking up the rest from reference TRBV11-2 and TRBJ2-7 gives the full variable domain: EAGVAQSPRYKIIEKRQSVAFWCNPISGHATLYWYQQILGQGPKLLIQFQNNGVVDDSQLPKDRFSAERLKGVDSTLKIQPAKLEDSAVYLCASSLTWPSYEQYFGPGTRLTVT.